This TCR beta chain came from a study of shared clonotypes between healthy human individuals (dated by TCRdb to the early 2020s). With respect to the entire study: The cohort included a few men and two women between 18 and 49 years of age. For each donor, CD4 naive and CD4 memory were each run on three plates, CD8 naive on two plates, and CD8 memory on one plate. Each donor's leukapheresis produced roughly between roughly 0.9 and 9 billion PBMCs. To increase sequencing depth and limit assay-specific biases, TCR repertoire library preparation and sequencing were carried out by different laboratories using diverse techniques. Blood TCR repertoires of roughly five healthy adults were deeply sequenced to estimate repertoire size and the extent of clonotype sharing between individuals. Results and caveats for the whole study, not just this receptor: Sampling was restricted to blood, and TCR repertoires in tissues likely differ from the TCR repertoires found in blood. Compared with non-shared clonotypes, the clonotypes found in all four sorted-subset donors had higher generation probabilities. Because the study included a small number of donors, the genetic and exposure-history diversity represented was limited. Even with the large sequencing depth, rarefaction of the sorted-subset datasets indicated that sequencing was incomplete. Sharing across several donors was observed for around 5% of naive CD4, 3.5% of naive CD8, over 2% of memory CD4, and roughly 0.4% of memory CD8 clonotypes. Pairwise subsampling indicated that sequencing depth was expected to affect the degree of clonotype sharing among donors. Naive subsets generally had larger estimated clonotype richness than memory subsets did.

The donors were healthy, HIV-negative adults with no recently reported acute infections or vaccinations. Only Caucasian adults living in Nashville, Tennessee, USA were represented among the donors. CD4+ T cells were enriched through magnetic negative selection, after which naive cells were positively selected on CD45RA and the remaining negative fraction served as the memory subset. Blood was collected by leukapheresis, and PBMCs were isolated by Ficoll-Histopaque density gradient centrifugation and then cryopreserved in liquid nitrogen vapor phase. Analytical flow cytometry was used to check the purity and quantity of every magnetically sorted T cell population. From each sorted fraction, genomic DNA was isolated and quantified by UV absorbance on a Nanodrop 2000c. The table lists this clone with a count of one. It lacks a known antigen. There are no base qualities to consult, and no much larger clone falls within one base.

CDR1 and CDR2 are drawn from the germline V gene: WSHSY, SAAADI. V loses 2 bases of germline sequence and J loses 1 base, and the interval between the two ends is 6 bases. The cysteine opens and the phenylalanine closes a CDR3 of 13 amino acids. The CDR3 DNA has 39 bases and is translated from base 1. Using the deep immunoSEQ assay, TCR CDR3 regions were amplified from genomic DNA by multiplex PCR. Extracted genomic DNA from each cell subset was distributed evenly across all wells of several immunoSEQ 96-well plates, and each plate was treated as a replicate. Each replicate PCR for sorted subsets received roughly 0.2 ug genomic DNA, equal to about 30,000 T cell genomes. Purified libraries were quantified with a Qubit 3.0 fluorometer, sized on a Bioanalyzer 2100, and re-quantified with the KAPA Library Quantification kit. Every immunoSEQ 96-well plate was sequenced on a dedicated single-read 150-cycle Illumina NextSeq 550 flow cell. As for how the authors treated the data: Because the immunoSEQ output included only junctional sequences and no quality scores, the filtering could not be the same as the filtering used for full-length reads. Sequences were annotated with PyIR, a Python wrapper for IgBLAST v1.9, and V/J genes and CDR3 were assigned using IMGT germline references. Reads with weak V/J assignments (E-value above 1e-6), missing CDR3, stop codons, out-of-frame junctions, or ambiguous translated residues were removed. V3J clonotypes were defined by identical inferred V gene, J gene, and CDR3 amino acid sequence. Percentage overlap between repertoires was calculated by dividing the number of shared unique clonotypes by the size of the smaller repertoire. Repertoire richness was assessed with RTK rarefaction, the Chao1 estimator, and Recon v2.1 estimates of unobserved clonotypes. For all TCRbeta clonotypes obtained by the gDNA method from a few donors, generation probabilities were computed with OLGA. In TCRdb, the immuneACCESS table is reduced to in-frame sequences with V and J assigned. These tables do not hold every clone; where another copy was compared, an unresolved V gene accounts for under half, and the others remain unexplained. V and J calls and clone size follow that table, whereas D and trimming were derived from the DNA. This sample has about a million clones in its table, and approximately 76% of those were observed once. The ten most abundant clones make up about 1.5% of the sample.

Recombination connected TRBV10-2 to TRBJ2-7; no D gene can be assigned with confidence. This TCR was recovered from a man between 18 and 35 years old in good health. Sequencing was done on a sample of memory CD4+ T cells sorted from blood. This specimen's cell subset or site label, interpreted: CD45RA-negative fraction. The CDR3 sequence is CASSEQQSYEQYF. In nucleotides, the sequence is TGCGCCAGCAGTGAGCAGCAGTCCTACGAGCAGTACTTC.